This paragraph covers one TCR beta chain sequence. Its target is unknown. This entry comes from a study of cytomegalovirus exposure and HLA in healthy donors. TCRdb's table, derived via immunoSEQ multiplex PCR, lists solely in-frame clones and lacks some. The sample includes fewer than 250,000 clones, approximately 82% of them seen just once. Study-wide results and limits: The study recorded some 160 TCR beta chains that were cytomegalovirus-associated.

V was pared by 2 bases and J by 5 bases, with 6 bases between. Looked up from germline, CDR1 is SGHVS and CDR2 is FQNEAQ. This CDR3 spans 12 amino acids. The sequenced sample was PBMCs. V gene TRBV7-8 combines with J gene TRBJ2-5; D not certain. The clonotype originates from a woman between 18 and 29 years old in good health and CMV-seronegative. The CDR3 DNA sequence: TGTGCCAGCAGCTTAAAACCGGAGACCCAGTACTTC. This sequence encodes CASSLKPETQYF.